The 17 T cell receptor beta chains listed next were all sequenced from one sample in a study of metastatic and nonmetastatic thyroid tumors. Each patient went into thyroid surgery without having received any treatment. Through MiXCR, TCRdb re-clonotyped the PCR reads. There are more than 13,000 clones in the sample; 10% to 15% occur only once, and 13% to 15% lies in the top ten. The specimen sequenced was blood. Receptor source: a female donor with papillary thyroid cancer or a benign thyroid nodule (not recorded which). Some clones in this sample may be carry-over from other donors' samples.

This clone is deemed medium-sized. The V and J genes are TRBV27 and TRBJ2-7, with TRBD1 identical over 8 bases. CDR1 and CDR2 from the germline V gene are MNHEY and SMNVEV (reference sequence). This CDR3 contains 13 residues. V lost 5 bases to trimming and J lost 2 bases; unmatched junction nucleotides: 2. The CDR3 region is CASSDRGPYEQYF. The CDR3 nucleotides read TGTGCCAGCAGTGACAGGGGACCCTACGAGCAGTACTTC.

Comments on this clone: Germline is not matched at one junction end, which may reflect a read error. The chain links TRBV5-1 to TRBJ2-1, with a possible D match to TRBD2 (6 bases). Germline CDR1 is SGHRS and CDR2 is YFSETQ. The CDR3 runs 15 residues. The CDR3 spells CSSSYLAQSYNEQFF. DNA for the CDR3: TGTTCCAGCAGCTACCTAGCGCAGTCCTACAATGAGCAGTTCTTC.

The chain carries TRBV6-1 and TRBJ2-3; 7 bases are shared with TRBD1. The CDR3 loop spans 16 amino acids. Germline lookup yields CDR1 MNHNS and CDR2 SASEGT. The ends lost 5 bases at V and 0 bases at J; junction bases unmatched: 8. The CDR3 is CASSPPLGQSTDTQYF. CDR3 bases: TGTGCCAGCAGTCCACCTCTGGGACAGAGCACAGATACGCAGTATTTT.

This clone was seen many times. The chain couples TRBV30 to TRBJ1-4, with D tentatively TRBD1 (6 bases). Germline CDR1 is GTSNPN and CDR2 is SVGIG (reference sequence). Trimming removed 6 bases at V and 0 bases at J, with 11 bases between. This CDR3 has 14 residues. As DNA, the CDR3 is TGTGCCTGTCTCGGGACACCAACTAATGAAAAACTGTTTTTT. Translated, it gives CACLGTPTNEKLFF.

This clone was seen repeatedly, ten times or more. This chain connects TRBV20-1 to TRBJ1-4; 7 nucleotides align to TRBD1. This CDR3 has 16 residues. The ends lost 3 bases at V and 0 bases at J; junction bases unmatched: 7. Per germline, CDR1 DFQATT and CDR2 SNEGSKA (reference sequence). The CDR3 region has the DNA TGCAGTGCTAGCGGGAGCAGGGGGGCAACTAATGAAAAACTGTTTTTT. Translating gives CSASGSRGATNEKLFF.

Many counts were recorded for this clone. The CDR3 reads CATSRVLVAGADTQYF. The CDR3 nucleotides read TGTGCCACCAGCAGGGTATTAGTAGCGGGGGCAGATACGCAGTATTTT. The chain recombines TRBV15 with TRBJ2-3; 9 bases are shared with TRBD2. V shed 3 bases, J shed 4 bases, and the junction held 8 bases outside the gene matches. Germline V gives CDR1 LNHNV, CDR2 YYDKDF (reference sequence). CDR3 length: 16 residues. The entire variable domain, with the rest obtained from reference TRBV15 and TRBJ2-3, is as follows: DAMVIQNPRYQVTQFGKPVTLSCSQTLNHNVMYWYQQKSSQAPKLLFHYYDKDFNNEADTPDNFQSRRPNTSFCFLDIRSPGLGDTAMYLCATSRVLVAGADTQYFGPGTRLTVL.

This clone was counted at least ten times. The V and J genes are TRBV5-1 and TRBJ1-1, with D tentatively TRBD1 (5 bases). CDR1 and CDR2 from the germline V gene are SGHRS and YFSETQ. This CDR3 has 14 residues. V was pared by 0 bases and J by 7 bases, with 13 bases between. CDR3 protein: CASSLATQGNEAFF. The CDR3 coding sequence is TGCGCCAGCAGCTTGGCGACTCAGGGAAATGAAGCTTTCTTT. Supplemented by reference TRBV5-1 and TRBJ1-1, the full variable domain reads KAGVTQTPRYLIKTRGQQVTLSCSPISGHRSVSWYQQTPGQGLQFLFEYFSETQRNKGNFPGRFSGRQFSNSRSEMNVSTLELGDSALYLCASSLATQGNEAFFGQGTRLTVV.

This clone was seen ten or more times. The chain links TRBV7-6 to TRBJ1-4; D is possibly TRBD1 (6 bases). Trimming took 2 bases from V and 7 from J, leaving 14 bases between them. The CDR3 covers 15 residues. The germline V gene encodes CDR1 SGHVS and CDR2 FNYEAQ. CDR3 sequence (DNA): TGTGCCAGCAGCTTAAATAAGGGGGGCGGTGAAAAACTGTTTTTT. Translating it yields CASSLNKGGGEKLFF.

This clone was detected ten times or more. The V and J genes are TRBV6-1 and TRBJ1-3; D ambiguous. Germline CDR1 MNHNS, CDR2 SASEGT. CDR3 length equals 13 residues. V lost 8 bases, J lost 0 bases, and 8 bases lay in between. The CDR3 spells CASESYSGNTIYF. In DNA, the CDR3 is TGTGCCAGCGAGTCCTACTCTGGAAACACCATATATTTT.

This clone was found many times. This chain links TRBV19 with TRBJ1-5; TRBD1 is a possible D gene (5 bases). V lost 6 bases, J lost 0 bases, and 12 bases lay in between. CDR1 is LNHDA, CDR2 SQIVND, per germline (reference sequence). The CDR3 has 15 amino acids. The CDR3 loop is CASRSGGPSNQPQHF. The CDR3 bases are TGTGCCAGTAGATCGGGGGGACCTAGCAATCAGCCCCAGCATTTT.

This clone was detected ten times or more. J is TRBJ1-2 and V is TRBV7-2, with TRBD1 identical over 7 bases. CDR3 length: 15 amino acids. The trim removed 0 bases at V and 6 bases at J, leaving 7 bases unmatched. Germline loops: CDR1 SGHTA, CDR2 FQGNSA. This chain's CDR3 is CASSLASGGRDGYTF. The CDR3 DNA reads TGTGCCAGCAGCTTAGCCTCAGGGGGTCGAGATGGCTACACCTTC. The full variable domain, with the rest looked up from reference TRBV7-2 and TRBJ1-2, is GAGVSQSPSNKVTEKGKDVELRCDPISGHTALYWYRQSLGQGLEFLIYFQGNSAPDKSGLPSDRFSAERTGGSVSTLTIQRTQQEDSAVYLCASSLASGGRDGYTFGSGTRLTVV.

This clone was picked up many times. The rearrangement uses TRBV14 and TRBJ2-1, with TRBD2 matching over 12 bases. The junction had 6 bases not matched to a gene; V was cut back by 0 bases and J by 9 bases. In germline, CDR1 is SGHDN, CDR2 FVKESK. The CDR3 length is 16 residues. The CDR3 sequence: CASSQELAGGSSEQFF. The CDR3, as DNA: TGTGCCAGCAGCCAAGAACTAGCGGGGGGCTCCAGTGAGCAGTTCTTC.

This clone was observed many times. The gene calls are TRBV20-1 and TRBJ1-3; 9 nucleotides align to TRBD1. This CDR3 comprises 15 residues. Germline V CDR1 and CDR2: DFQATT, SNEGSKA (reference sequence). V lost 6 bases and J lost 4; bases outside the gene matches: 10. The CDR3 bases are TGCAGTGCACTCAACAGGGGGCGCATGGGAAACACCATATATTTT. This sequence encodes CSALNRGRMGNTIYF.

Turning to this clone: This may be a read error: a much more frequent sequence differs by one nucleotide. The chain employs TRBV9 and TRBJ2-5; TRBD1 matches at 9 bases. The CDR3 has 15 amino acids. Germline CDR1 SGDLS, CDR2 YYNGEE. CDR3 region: CASSLTGQGQETRYF. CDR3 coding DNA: TGTGCCAGCAGCTTGACGGGACAGGGCCAAGAGACCCGGTACTTC.

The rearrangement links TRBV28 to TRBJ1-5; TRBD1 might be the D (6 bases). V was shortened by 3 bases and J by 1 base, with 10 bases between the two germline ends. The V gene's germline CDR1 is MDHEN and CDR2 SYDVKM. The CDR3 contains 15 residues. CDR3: CASSFGGRSNQPQHF. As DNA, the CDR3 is TGTGCCAGCAGTTTTGGGGGGCGAAGCAATCAGCCCCAGCATTTT.

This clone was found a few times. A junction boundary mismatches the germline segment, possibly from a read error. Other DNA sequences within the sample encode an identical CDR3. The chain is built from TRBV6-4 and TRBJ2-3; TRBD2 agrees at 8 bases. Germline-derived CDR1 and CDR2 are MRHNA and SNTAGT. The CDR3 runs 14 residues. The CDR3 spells CASSVSGSADTQYF. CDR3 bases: TGTGCCAGCAGCGTAAGCGGGAGCGCAGATACGCAGTATTTC.

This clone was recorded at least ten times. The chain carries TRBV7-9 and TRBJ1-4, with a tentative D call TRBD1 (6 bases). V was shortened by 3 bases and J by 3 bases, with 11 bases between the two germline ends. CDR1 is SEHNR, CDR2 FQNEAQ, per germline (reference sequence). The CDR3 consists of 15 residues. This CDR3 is CASSFYRDPNEKLFF. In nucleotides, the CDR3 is TGTGCCAGCAGCTTCTACAGGGATCCTAATGAAAAACTGTTTTTT. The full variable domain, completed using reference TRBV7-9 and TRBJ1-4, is DTGVSQNPRHKITKRGQNVTFRCDPISEHNRLYWYRQTLGQGPEFLTYFQNEAQLEKSRLLSDRFSAERPKGSFSTLEIQRTEQGDSAMYLCASSFYRDPNEKLFFGSGTQLSVL.